A selection of T cell receptor beta chains follows, all from one sample in a study of blood T cell repertoires in COVID-19. Method: immunoSEQ multiplex PCR; TCRdb's copy keeps in-frame clones and lacks some. The sample includes under 150,000 clones, about 91% of them seen just once. The sequencing input was peripheral blood. The source is a human donor in a cohort sampled during active COVID-19. CDR3s include the opening cysteine and the closing phenylalanine or tryptophan. The D gene is left open where the match is weak. Clone size is stated in some rows and not others, as once, few, many or a class when expanded.

.	TRBV5-4	TRBJ2-5	14	.	TGTGCCAGCAGATCTGAACTAGTGCGAGAGACCCAGTACTTC	CASRSELVRETQYF
.	TRBV5-1	TRBJ1-6	17	TRBD1	TGCGCCAGCAGCTTGGGGCCAGGGGGCAATATCGATTCACCCCTCCACTTT	CASSLGPGGNIDSPLHF
few	TRBV19	TRBJ2-7	14	TRBD1	TGTGCCAGTAGTTGGACAGGGGGCCCTTACGAGCAGTACTTC	CASSWTGGPYEQYF
.	TRBV4-1	TRBJ1-6	16	.	TGCGCCAGCAGCCAAGAGGCCAACTCCTATAATTCACCCCTCCACTTT	CASSQEANSYNSPLHF
.	TRBV4-1	TRBJ1-6	18	TRBD1	TGCGCCAGCAGCCAAGCCCTGCTAGGGACAGTCGACAATTCACCCCTCCACTTT	CASSQALLGTVDNSPLHF
.	TRBV7-9	TRBJ1-5	14	.	TGTGCCAGCAGCTTAGGTTATAGCAATCAGCCCCAGCATTTT	CASSLGYSNQPQHF
.	TRBV5-4	TRBJ1-2	13	TRBD1	TGTGCCAGCAGGGGACAGGCTAACTATGGCTACACCTTC	CASRGQANYGYTF
.	TRBV7-3	TRBJ1-2	15	.	TGTGCCAGCAGCTTAATGGGGGAGGGCGGCTATGGCTACACCTTC	CASSLMGEGGYGYTF
.	TRBV19	TRBJ1-3	13	.	TGTGCCAGTAGTTCGAGTACTGGAAACACCATATATTTT	CASSSSTGNTIYF
.	TRBV5-6	TRBJ2-4	13	.	TGTGCCAGCAGCTGGGACACTAAAAACATTCAGTACTTC	CASSWDTKNIQYF
.	TRBV6-2/TRBV6-3	TRBJ2-4	21	TRBD1	TGTGCCAGCAGACCTTACGAAGAAGTTATACAGGGGGCGCGGAGCAAAAACATTCAGTACTTC	CASRPYEEVIQGARSKNIQYF
.	TRBV3-1/TRBV3-2	TRBJ2-2	18	TRBD2	TGTGCCAGCAGCCTCGGACTAGCGGGGGGGCAGTACACCGGGGAGCTGTTTTTT	CASSLGLAGGQYTGELFF
.	TRBV6-1	TRBJ1-4	15	.	TGTGCCAGCAGTGAATGGAGGACCGGTCCTGAAAAACTGTTTTTT	CASSEWRTGPEKLFF
.	TRBV10-3	TRBJ2-7	16	TRBD2	TGTGCCATCAGTGCATTCCCGGGTAGCGGGGGGGAAGAGCAGTACTTC	CAISAFPGSGGEEQYF
.	TRBV11-2	TRBJ2-7	15	.	TGTGCCAGCAGCTTAGAGGTCAGGGGTGTACAGGAGCAGTACTTC	CASSLEVRGVQEQYF
.	TRBV5-6	TRBJ1-4	14	.	TGTGCCAGCAGCTTGCGAGGACGGGGGGAAAAACTGTTTTTT	CASSLRGRGEKLFF
.	TRBV6-5	TRBJ1-2	15	.	TGTGCCAGCAGTTACGGGGGCAGGGCAAATTATGGCTACACCTTC	CASSYGGRANYGYTF
.	TRBV19	TRBJ1-2	17	TRBD1	TGTGCCAGTAGCCTCGGAGGCACAGGGGGGGGTTTTTGGGGCTACACCTTC	CASSLGGTGGGFWGYTF
.	TRBV3-1/TRBV3-2	TRBJ1-4	15	TRBD1	TGTGCCAGCAGCCGGACAGGGGGCACTAATGAAAAACTGTTTTTT	CASSRTGGTNEKLFF
.	TRBV7-2	TRBJ1-1	16	TRBD1	TGTGCCAGCAGCTTATGGGTAAGGGGGCCGAGCACTGAAGCTTTCTTT	CASSLWVRGPSTEAFF
.	TRBV7-6	TRBJ2-5	15	.	TGTGCCAGCAGCCCAAGACTACACGAACCAGAGACCCAGTACTTC	CASSPRLHEPETQYF
once	TRBV19	TRBJ2-5	15	TRBD2	TGTGCCAGTAGTATGGGCGGGGGGTACCAAGAGACCCAGTACTTC	CASSMGGGYQETQYF
.	TRBV4-2	TRBJ1-1	17	.	TGTGCCAGCAGCCAAGACCCTACAGGAGAAATGAACACTGAAGCTTTCTTT	CASSQDPTGEMNTEAFF
.	TRBV13	TRBJ2-7	15	.	TGTGCCAGCAGCTCAGTGGGGGGGCCGGCCTACGAGCAGTACTTC	CASSSVGGPAYEQYF
.	TRBV11-2	TRBJ2-3	15	TRBD1	TGTGCCAGCAGCTATAACAGGGGGCTTTTTAATACGCAGTATTTT	CASSYNRGLFNTQYF
once	TRBV9	TRBJ1-4	15	TRBD1	TGTGCCAGCAGCCCCGGACAGGGGGGAAATGAAAAACTGTTTTTT	CASSPGQGGNEKLFF
.	TRBV19	TRBJ1-1	15	TRBD1	TGTGCCAGTAGAGTTCGAACAGGGGAGGTGGCTGAAGCTTTCTTT	CASRVRTGEVAEAFF
.	TRBV10-3	TRBJ1-4	14	TRBD1	TGTGCCATCAGCCCAGGGGGTTCTAATGAAAAACTGTTTTTT	CAISPGGSNEKLFF
.	TRBV14	TRBJ2-7	14	TRBD2	TGTGCCAGCAGCCAAGACCCGGGGGGAAGCGAGCAGTACTTC	CASSQDPGGSEQYF
.	TRBV19	TRBJ2-2	14	TRBD2	TGTGCCAGTAGTACCGGGACTAGCGCCGGGGAGCTGTTTTTT	CASSTGTSAGELFF
.	TRBV7-2	TRBJ1-5	15	TRBD1	TGTGCCAGCAGCTGGACCCAGGGGGTCAATCAGCCCCAGCATTTT	CASSWTQGVNQPQHF
few	TRBV27	TRBJ1-5	15	TRBD1	TGTGCCAGCAGTTTGGGGACAGGGGGCAATCAGCCCCAGCATTTT	CASSLGTGGNQPQHF
.	TRBV6-5	TRBJ1-1	12	.	TGTGCCAGCAGGGACAGTAACACTGAAGCTTTCTTT	CASRDSNTEAFF
once	TRBV21-1	TRBJ1-5	16	.	TGTGCCAGCAGCAAACCGACAGGGGGTGGTAATCAGCCCCAGCATTTT	CASSKPTGGGNQPQHF
.	TRBV25-1	TRBJ1-1	13	.	TGTGCCAGCAGTGCCGGAGGGGAAACTGAAGCTTTCTTT	CASSAGGETEAFF
.	TRBV5-6	TRBJ2-3	17	TRBD1	TGTGCCAGCAGCTTCCGGGACAGAACCATCTACACAGATACGCAGTATTTT	CASSFRDRTIYTDTQYF
.	TRBV5-6	TRBJ1-2	17	TRBD1	TGTGCCAGCAGCTCCCCGGGACAGGGGGCGCTCGACTATGGCTACACCTTC	CASSSPGQGALDYGYTF
.	TRBV7-2	TRBJ2-1	15	TRBD2	TGTGCCAGCAGCTTAGGTAGCGGGGGCCACAATGAGCAGTTCTTC	CASSLGSGGHNEQFF
.	TRBV5-1	TRBJ2-3	15	.	TGCGCCAGCAGCTTGTGGAGGGTGGGAACAGATACGCAGTATTTT	CASSLWRVGTDTQYF
.	TRBV28	TRBJ2-7	16	.	TGTGCCAGCAGTCCCCTACCGGTACCCGTAATCTACGAGCAGTACTTC	CASSPLPVPVIYEQYF
.	TRBV6-4	TRBJ1-1	16	.	TGTGCCAGCAGTGACTCTACTTCGGGGAGGCCAAGGGAAGCTTTCTTT	CASSDSTSGRPREAFF
.	TRBV5-4	TRBJ2-3	15	.	TGTGCCAGCAGCCCGCAGGCTTCTCAGCTAGATACGCAGTATTTT	CASSPQASQLDTQYF
.	TRBV7-2	TRBJ1-2	12	.	TGTGCCAGCAGCCCCTCACGGGTTGGCTACACCTTC	CASSPSRVGYTF
.	TRBV7-6	TRBJ1-4	17	TRBD1	TGTGCCAGCAGCGTTTTTAAGATGACAGGGAAGAATGAAAAACTGTTTTTT	CASSVFKMTGKNEKLFF
.	TRBV11-2	TRBJ1-5	14	TRBD1	TGTGCCAGCAGCCGAGGACAGGGAGGTCAGCCCCAGCATTTT	CASSRGQGGQPQHF
once	TRBV20-1	TRBJ1-2	14	TRBD1	TGCAGTGCTAGTCCCGGACAGGGAGACTATGGCTACACCTTC	CSASPGQGDYGYTF
.	TRBV10-2	TRBJ2-7	14	.	TGCGCCAGCAGTGAGCCCGGGTTGGGCTACGAGCAGTACTTC	CASSEPGLGYEQYF
.	TRBV15	TRBJ2-3	14	.	TGTGCCACCAGCCCGACGGGGGAGGCAGATACGCAGTATTTT	CATSPTGEADTQYF
.	TRBV9	TRBJ2-7	17	TRBD2	TGTGCCAGCAGCGTAGGGGTAAACGGGGGGACCTCCTACGAGCAGTACTTC	CASSVGVNGGTSYEQYF
.	TRBV9	TRBJ1-3	15	.	TGTGCCAGCAGCGTAGAGTCAAGGGGAGGTAACACCATATATTTT	CASSVESRGGNTIYF
.	TRBV9	TRBJ2-1	15	TRBD2	TGTGCCAGCAGCCTCAGCGGGGGGGCCTTCAATGAGCAGTTCTTC	CASSLSGGAFNEQFF
.	TRBV6-6	TRBJ1-1	14	.	TGTGCCAGCAGCGTACCGGGAGAGAACACTGAAGCTTTCTTT	CASSVPGENTEAFF
once	TRBV19	TRBJ2-5	15	.	TGTGCCAGTAGTCCTATGGACAGTTGGCAAGAGACCCAGTACTTC	CASSPMDSWQETQYF